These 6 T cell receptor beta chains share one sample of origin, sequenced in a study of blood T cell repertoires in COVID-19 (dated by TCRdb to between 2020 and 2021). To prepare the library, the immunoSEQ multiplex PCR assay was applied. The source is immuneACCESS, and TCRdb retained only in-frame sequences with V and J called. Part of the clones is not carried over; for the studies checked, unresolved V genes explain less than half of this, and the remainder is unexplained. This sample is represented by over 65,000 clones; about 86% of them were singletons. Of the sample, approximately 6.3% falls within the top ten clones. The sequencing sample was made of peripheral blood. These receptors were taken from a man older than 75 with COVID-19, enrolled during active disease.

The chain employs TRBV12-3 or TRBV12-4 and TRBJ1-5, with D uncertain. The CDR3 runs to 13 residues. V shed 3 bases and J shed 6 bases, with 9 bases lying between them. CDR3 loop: CASSFEGVQPQHF. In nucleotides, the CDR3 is TGTGCCAGCAGTTTTGAAGGAGTTCAGCCCCAGCATTTT.

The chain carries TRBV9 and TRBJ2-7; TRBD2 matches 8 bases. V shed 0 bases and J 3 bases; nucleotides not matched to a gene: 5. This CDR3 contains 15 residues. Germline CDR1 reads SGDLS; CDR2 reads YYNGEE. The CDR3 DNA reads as TGTGCCAGCAGCGTAGCCCCGGGGGGGGGCTACGAGCAGTACTTC. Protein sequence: CASSVAPGGGYEQYF.

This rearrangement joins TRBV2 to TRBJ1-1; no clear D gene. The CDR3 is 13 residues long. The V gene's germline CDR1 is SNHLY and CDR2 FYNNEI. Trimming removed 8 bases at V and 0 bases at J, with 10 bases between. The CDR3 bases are TGTGCCAGCGGGCCCCTGATGAACACTGAAGCTTTCTTT. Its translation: CASGPLMNTEAFF.

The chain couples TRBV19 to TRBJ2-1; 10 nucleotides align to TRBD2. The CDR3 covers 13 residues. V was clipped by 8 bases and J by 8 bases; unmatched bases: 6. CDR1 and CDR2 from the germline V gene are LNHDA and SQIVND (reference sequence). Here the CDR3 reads CASGERGGDEQFF. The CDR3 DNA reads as TGTGCCAGTGGCGAGCGGGGGGGCGATGAGCAGTTCTTC. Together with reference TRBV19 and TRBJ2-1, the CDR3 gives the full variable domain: DGGITQSPKYLFRKEGQNVTLSCEQNLNHDAMYWYRQDPGQGLRLIYYSQIVNDFQKGDIAEGYSVSREKKESFPLTVTSAQKNPTAFYLCASGERGGDEQFFGPGTRLTVL.

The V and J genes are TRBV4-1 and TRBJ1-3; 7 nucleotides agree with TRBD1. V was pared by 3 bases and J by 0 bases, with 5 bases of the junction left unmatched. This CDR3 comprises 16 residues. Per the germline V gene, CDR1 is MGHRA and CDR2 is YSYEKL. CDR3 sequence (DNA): TGCGCCAGCAGCCAGAGCGGACAGGCCTCTGGAAACACCATATATTTT. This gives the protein CASSQSGQASGNTIYF.

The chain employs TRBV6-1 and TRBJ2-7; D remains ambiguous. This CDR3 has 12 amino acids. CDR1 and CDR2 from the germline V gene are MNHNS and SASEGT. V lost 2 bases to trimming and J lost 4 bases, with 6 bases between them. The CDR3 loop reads CASSETVYEQYF. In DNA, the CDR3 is TGTGCCAGCAGTGAAACAGTATACGAGCAGTACTTC.